One and the same sample provided the 25 T cell receptor beta chains below, sequenced in a study of blood T cell repertoires in COVID-19. Repertoires were generated with immunoSEQ multiplex PCR, while TCRdb's copy carries only in-frame clones and drops some. The table shows under 300,000 clones, with roughly 80% occurring only once. Sequenced sample: peripheral blood. All receptors come from a human donor with COVID-19, enrolled during active disease. The donor label of this sample is uncertain.

This rearrangement joins TRBV3-1 (or the pseudogene TRBV3-2) to TRBJ1-1; D is unclear. V lost 4 bases and J 4 bases, leaving 13 bases between the germline ends. The CDR3 sequence is 14 residues long. CDR1 LGHDT and CDR2 YNNKEL come from the germline V gene (reference sequence). The CDR3 DNA reads as TGTGCCAGCAGCCCTCAACCCGGGAGCACTGAAGCTTTCTTT. Protein: CASSPQPGSTEAFF.

The chain uses TRBV4-1 and TRBJ2-3; maybe TRBD1 (6 bases). Germline values: CDR1 MGHRA, CDR2 YSYEKL. The CDR3 spans 17 residues. Trimming cost V 0 bases and J 4 bases, with 17 bases left between them. CDR3 coding DNA: TGCGCCAGCAGCCAAGATATGGGACCTGGGGGCCCAGATACGCAGTATTTT. Protein product: CASSQDMGPGGPDTQYF.

The chain uses TRBV29-1 and TRBJ2-1; tentative D call: TRBD2 (6 bases). Trimming took 6 bases from V and 0 from J, leaving 18 bases between them. Germline V lookup: CDR1 SQVTM, CDR2 ANQGSEA. This CDR3 spans 16 amino acids. In nucleotides, the CDR3 is TGCAGCGTGCCCTCGGGGACTTTGAGCTCCTACAATGAGCAGTTCTTC. It encodes CSVPSGTLSSYNEQFF.

In this sample, this clone turned up once. V usage is TRBV10-3 and J usage is TRBJ1-6; maybe TRBD1 (6 bases). Trimming removed 4 bases from V and 8 bases from J, with 12 bases in between. CDR3 length: 14 amino acids. From germline, CDR1 is ENHRY and CDR2 SYGVKD. In nucleotides, the CDR3 is TGTGCCATCAGTGGGGGGCAGGGTGATTCACCCCTCCACTTT. Amino acid sequence: CAISGGQGDSPLHF.

Regarding this clone: The same CDR3 also results from other DNA sequences found in this sample. The V call is TRBV5-1, the J call TRBJ1-3, with 12 bases that match TRBD1. Germline V gives CDR1 SGHRS, CDR2 YFSETQ. Trimming took 4 bases from V and 1 from J; bases not matched to a gene: 6. This CDR3 contains 17 residues. The CDR3, as DNA: TGCGCCAGCAGCCCTCGGGGACAGGGGGCGTCTGGAAACACCATATATTTT. Translated, it gives CASSPRGQGASGNTIYF. Full variable domain (missing parts from reference TRBV5-1 and TRBJ1-3): KAGVTQTPRYLIKTRGQQVTLSCSPISGHRSVSWYQQTPGQGLQFLFEYFSETQRNKGNFPGRFSGRQFSNSRSEMNVSTLELGDSALYLCASSPRGQGASGNTIYFGEGSWLTVV.

The V and J genes are TRBV28 and TRBJ1-1, with D tentatively TRBD1 (6 bases). The CDR3 has 16 residues. Germline CDR1 and CDR2: MDHEN and SYDVKM. Trimming removed 2 bases at V and 1 base at J, with 14 bases between. This CDR3 is CASSLLGGRGNTEAFF. The CDR3 nucleotides are TGTGCCAGCAGTTTACTTGGGGGCAGGGGGAACACTGAAGCTTTCTTT.

The chain couples TRBV30 to TRBJ2-1; 11 nucleotides align to TRBD2. The CDR3 sequence is 15 residues long. Per the germline V gene, CDR1 is GTSNPN and CDR2 is SVGIG (reference sequence). Trimming at V came to 4 bases and at J to 2 bases, leaving 4 bases not matched to a gene. CDR3 loop: CAWNPGLAAYNEQFF. The CDR3 nucleotides are TGTGCCTGGAACCCGGGACTAGCGGCCTACAATGAGCAGTTCTTC.

The rearrangement uses TRBV7-2 and TRBJ2-2; 10 positions match TRBD1. Germline CDR1 and CDR2: SGHTA and FQGNSA. CDR3 length: 18 residues. J lost 4 bases, V lost 5 bases, and 13 bases had no gene match. CDR3 sequence (DNA): TGTGCCAGCAGCCTCAGGGCGGGGACAGGGGCGGGCACCGGGGAGCTGTTTTTT. Its translation: CASSLRAGTGAGTGELFF.

The chain recombines TRBV30 with TRBJ1-6, with D perhaps matching TRBD1 (6 bases). In germline, CDR1 is GTSNPN, CDR2 SVGIG (reference sequence). This CDR3 region has 14 residues. Trimming shortened V by 5 bases and J by 5 bases, and 13 bases separated the two germline ends. The CDR3 DNA sequence: TGTGCCTGGGCACAGGGCCTTAATAATTCACCCCTCCACTTT. This sequence encodes CAWAQGLNNSPLHF.

CDR3 region: CASRRAGAEAFF. Written as DNA, the CDR3 is TGTGCCAGCAGGCGGGCCGGTGCTGAAGCTTTCTTT. The V and J genes are TRBV6-5 and TRBJ1-1; D unresolved. V was pared by 6 bases and J by 6 bases, with 11 bases between. Per the germline V gene, CDR1 is MNHEY and CDR2 is SVGAGI. This CDR3 comprises 12 residues.

This sequence joins TRBV5-6 and TRBJ2-7, with D perhaps matching TRBD2 (5 bases). The CDR3 extends over 14 amino acids. Germline V gene sequence: CDR1 SGHDT, CDR2 YYEEEE. The germline V and J ends were trimmed by 7 bases and 4 bases, with 18 bases remaining between them. The CDR3 here is CASASDLARYEQYF. In DNA form, the CDR3 reads TGTGCCAGCGCTTCGGACCTAGCTCGGTACGAGCAGTACTTC.

This sequence joins TRBV2 and TRBJ2-1; 8 bases match TRBD2. The CDR3 length is 18 residues. Germline values: CDR1 SNHLY, CDR2 FYNNEI. Germline trimming cut 1 base from V and 0 bases from J; bases unmatched to any gene: 8. The CDR3 DNA sequence: TGTGCCAGCAGTGAAGTAGTAACTAGCGGTAGCTCCTACAATGAGCAGTTCTTC. This encodes CASSEVVTSGSSYNEQFF.

The CDR3 reads CASSLGLAVNEQFF. The CDR3 DNA is TGTGCCAGCAGCTTAGGACTAGCGGTCAATGAGCAGTTCTTC. The rearrangement joins TRBV7-6 to TRBJ2-1; 9 bases match TRBD2. V was clipped by 1 base and J by 6 bases; unmatched bases: 1. CDR3 length: 14 amino acids. Germline values: CDR1 SGHVS, CDR2 FNYEAQ.

This clone was seen more than once but under ten times. The CDR3 DNA reads TGTGCCAGCAGCCAAGAGGGGCGGGAGAATGAGCAGTTCTTC. It codes for CASSQEGRENEQFF. The gene calls are TRBV3-1 (or the pseudogene TRBV3-2) and TRBJ2-1; 7 nucleotides align to TRBD2. The CDR3 runs to 14 residues. The V gene's germline CDR1 is LGHDT and CDR2 YNNKEL (reference sequence). V lost 0 bases, J lost 7 bases, and 3 bases stayed unmatched.

This rearrangement joins TRBV5-1 to TRBJ2-5; 8 bases fit TRBD1. The CDR3 is 14 amino acids. Germline CDR1 is SGHRS and CDR2 is YFSETQ. Trimming took 4 bases from V and 5 from J; bases not matched to a gene: 7. DNA for the CDR3: TGCGCCAGCAGCGTGCCGACAGGGGACGAGACCCAGTACTTC. Translated: CASSVPTGDETQYF.

The V call is TRBV5-1, the J call TRBJ2-6; no definite D call. The CDR3 is 17 residues long. V shed 1 base and J shed 0 bases, with 11 bases lying between them. The germline CDR1 and CDR2 sequences are SGHRS and YFSETQ. As DNA, the CDR3 is TGCGCCAGCAGCTTGTTAGCTCTCGGCTCTGGGGCCAACGTCCTGACTTTC. Its protein is CASSLLALGSGANVLTF.

In this sample, this clone turned up once. The chain recombines TRBV5-6 with TRBJ2-3, with 7 bases that match TRBD2. J gave up 5 bases and V 4 bases, and 13 bases lay outside the gene matches. The V gene's germline CDR1 is SGHDT and CDR2 YYEEEE. The CDR3 runs to 16 residues. DNA of the CDR3: TGTGCCAGCAGCGGTCAGGCGGGAGACGTCGGAGATACGCAGTATTTT. Its translation: CASSGQAGDVGDTQYF. Based on the CDR3 plus reference TRBV5-6 and TRBJ2-3, the full variable domain is DAGVTQSPTHLIKTRGQQVTLRCSPKSGHDTVSWYQQALGQGPQFIFQYYEEEERQRGNFPDRFSGHQFPNYSSELNVNALLLGDSALYLCASSGQAGDVGDTQYFGPGTRLTVL.

V usage is TRBV7-2 and J usage is TRBJ2-1; 14 bases match TRBD2. The V gene's germline CDR1 is SGHTA and CDR2 FQGNSA. This CDR3 spans 18 amino acids. With V trimmed by 5 bases and J by 4 bases, 10 bases remained unmatched. CDR3 amino acids: CASSQGTSGRVGYNEQFF. The CDR3 nucleotides are TGTGCCAGCAGCCAAGGGACTAGCGGGAGAGTAGGGTACAATGAGCAGTTCTTC.

The chain couples TRBV6-5 to TRBJ2-7; maybe TRBD2 (6 bases). CDR3 length: 14 residues. Trimming stripped 4 bases from V and 2 bases from J, with 12 bases between. Germline CDR1 is MNHEY and CDR2 is SVGAGI. CDR3 nucleotide sequence: TGTGCCAGCAGTTCAGGGACTGTGGCCTACGAGCAGTACTTC. As protein: CASSSGTVAYEQYF.

The V and J genes are TRBV7-8 and TRBJ2-1, with D hard to call. Germline-derived CDR1 and CDR2 are SGHVS and FQNEAQ. Between the trimmed V and J ends, which lost 5 bases and 6 bases, there was a span of 14 bases. There are 14 residues in the CDR3. This CDR3 is CASSADNSPNEQFF. CDR3 nucleotide sequence: TGTGCCAGCAGCGCCGATAACAGCCCCAATGAGCAGTTCTTC.

V gene TRBV28 combines with J gene TRBJ2-1, with 13 bases matching TRBD2. The length of the CDR3 is 17 residues. Germline-derived CDR1 and CDR2 are MDHEN and SYDVKM. With 7 bases clipped from V and 5 bases from J, the junction kept 11 bases outside the gene matches. Here the CDR3 reads CASKRTSGSPLNNEQFF. CDR3 bases: TGTGCCAGCAAGAGGACTAGCGGGAGTCCCCTAAACAATGAGCAGTTCTTC.

J is TRBJ2-1 and V is TRBV10-3; 14 positions agree with TRBD2. The V and J ends lost 4 bases and 7 bases, in that order; junction bases with no gene match: 6. The CDR3 runs to 16 residues. Germline V gene sequence: CDR1 ENHRY, CDR2 SYGVKD. CDR3 residues: CAISGGLAGEGNEQFF. As DNA, the CDR3 is TGTGCCATCAGTGGGGGACTAGCGGGAGAGGGGAATGAGCAGTTCTTC.

The chain carries TRBV5-8 and TRBJ2-7; 9 bases line up with TRBD1. CDR1 and CDR2 from the germline V gene are SGHTS and YDEGEE. V was clipped by 1 base and J by 1 base; unmatched bases: 9. CDR3 length: 17 residues. The CDR3 sequence: CASSLNRGRYQSYEQYF. The CDR3 nucleotides read TGTGCCAGCAGCTTGAACAGGGGGCGGTATCAGTCCTACGAGCAGTACTTC.

This clone was observed a few times. The chain recombines TRBV5-8 with TRBJ1-2, with TRBD1 identical over 10 bases. Germline CDR1 and CDR2: SGHTS and YDEGEE. The ends lost 5 bases at V and 5 bases at J; junction bases unmatched: 15. The CDR3 length is 17 residues. Here the CDR3 DNA reads TGTGCCAGCAGGGATAGGACAGGGGGAGAAAGAGGGTATGGCTACACCTTC. Translated: CASRDRTGGERGYGYTF. Based on the CDR3 plus reference TRBV5-8 and TRBJ1-2, the full variable domain is EAGVTQSPTHLIKTRGQQATLRCSPISGHTSVYWYQQALGLGLQFLLWYDEGEERNRGNFPPRFSGRQFPNYSSELNVNALELEDSALYLCASRDRTGGERGYGYTFGSGTRLTVV.

About this clone: Compared with germline, one end of the junction differs, possibly owing to a read error. This rearrangement joins TRBV7-7 to TRBJ2-1; TRBD2 matches at 9 bases. CDR1 and CDR2 from the germline V gene are SSHAT and FNYEAQ (reference sequence). This CDR3 is 16 amino acids long. This CDR3 is CASSLGAGGRRNEQFF. The CDR3 nucleotides read TGTGCTAGCAGCTTAGGGGCGGGAGGGCGACGGAATGAGCAGTTCTTC.